This paragraph reports one TCR beta chain. No antigen is known for it. Healthy donors had no documented immune events, such as infections, while sampled. This specimen belongs to a study of identifying expanded T cells in peripheral blood. Study-wide points: Across healthy donors, higher total template counts meant significantly greater approximately two-week count variance. Technical replicates showed roughly 1.2 changed clones; approximately 2 weeks about 16.4; four weeks 19.

The assay was immunoSEQ multiplex PCR, and TCRdb's table has in-frame clones only and misses some. The sample records about 100,000 clones, roughly 86% being singletons. The sequence was obtained from a person aged 18 to 75 in good health. The sequenced material came from blood.

This CDR3 reads CAWKRTARPYEQYF. The CDR3 DNA sequence: TGTGCCTGGAAACGCACGGCGCGGCCCTACGAGCAGTACTTC. J is TRBJ2-7 and V is TRBV30; D unresolved. V was trimmed by 4 bases and J by 2 bases, leaving 15 bases between them. The CDR3 covers 14 residues. CDR1 and CDR2 from the germline V gene are GTSNPN and SVGIG (reference sequence).